The rows below give T cell receptor beta chains drawn from one sample of a study of radiation and T cells in renal cell carcinoma. Some clones are missing from TCRdb's copy, which holds only in-frame ones; the method was immunoSEQ multiplex PCR. The sample holds tens of thousands of clones; about 51% are singletons and the top ten take 15% to 20%. The specimen was tumor tissue, collected from a patient whose treatment included radiotherapy and nephrectomy. The receptors here all came from a woman between 45 and 60 years old with renal cell carcinoma. The CDR3 runs from the conserved cysteine through the conserved F or W. Fields, in order: V gene, CDR3 length, J gene, clone size, D gene, CDR3 DNA, CDR3 protein. The D gene is left open where the match is weak. Some rows mark clone size as missing; the rest say once, few, many or name a class of expanded clone.

>TRBV6-6|16|TRBJ1-1|NA|NA
TGTGCCAGCAGTATCAGAGTCCAGGGACCAAGCACTGAAGCTTTCTTT
CASSIRVQGPSTEAFF
>TRBV5-1|20|TRBJ1-6|NA|TRBD1
TGCGCCAGCAGCTTATACCACCCGGGACAGGCCATCAAAGATAATTCACCCCTCCACTTT
CASSLYHPGQAIKDNSPLHF
>TRBV18|14|TRBJ2-3|few|NA
TGTGCCAGCTCACCCGGACTGATTGAGGATACGCAGTATTTT
CASSPGLIEDTQYF
>TRBV4-1|14|TRBJ1-2|NA|TRBD1
TGCGCCAGCAGCCGGAACAGGGGAGACTATGGCTACACCTTC
CASSRNRGDYGYTF
>TRBV19|15|TRBJ2-1|NA|NA
TGTGCCAGTAGTATTGGGTCAGGGTCCTACAATGAGCAGTTCTTC
CASSIGSGSYNEQFF
>TRBV9|14|TRBJ2-2|NA|NA
TGTGCCAGCAGCCTTGGGGATGGCACCGGGGAGCTGTTTTTT
CASSLGDGTGELFF
>TRBV5-1|15|TRBJ1-1|few|NA
TGCGCCAGCAGCTCGGGGGACACAGTGAACACTGAAGCTTTCTTT
CASSSGDTVNTEAFF
>TRBV23-1|15|TRBJ1-1|NA|NA
TGCGCCAGCAGCCACCCGGGACACAGGAACACTGAAGCTTTCTTT
CASSHPGHRNTEAFF
>TRBV18|13|TRBJ2-5|NA|NA
TGTGCCAGCTCACCAAAGGTAGGAGAGACCCAGTACTTC
CASSPKVGETQYF
>TRBV29-1|13|TRBJ1-5|NA|NA
TGCAGCGTTCGGGACAACATCAATCAGCCCCAGCATTTT
CSVRDNINQPQHF
>TRBV19|15|TRBJ1-6|NA|TRBD1
TGTGCCAGTAGTATTGGAGGGGGCAATAATTCACCCCTCCACTTT
CASSIGGGNNSPLHF
>TRBV29-1|12|TRBJ1-3|NA|TRBD1
TGCAGCGTTCGGACAGGGCAGAACACCATATATTTT
CSVRTGQNTIYF
>TRBV5-5|14|TRBJ2-7|once|NA
TGTGCCAGCAGCCGATCGATGGGGCCCTCCGAGCAGTACTTC
CASSRSMGPSEQYF
>TRBV19|14|TRBJ2-1|NA|NA
TGTGCCAGTAGTATAGGTTGGGGGCCAAATGAGCAGTTCTTC
CASSIGWGPNEQFF
>TRBV6-5|14|TRBJ1-4|NA|NA
TGTGCCAGCAGTTACGGCAGGGGCAGTGAAAAACTGTTTTTT
CASSYGRGSEKLFF
>TRBV7-8|19|TRBJ2-5|NA|NA
TGTGCCAGCAGCTCGGGGACAAGGCCCTACACCGGGGACCAAGAGACCCAGTACTTC
CASSSGTRPYTGDQETQYF
>TRBV11-2|14|TRBJ2-7|NA|TRBD2
TGTGCCAGCAGCTTTAGCGGGGTGGCCTACGAGCAGTACTTC
CASSFSGVAYEQYF
>TRBV19|14|TRBJ1-1|NA|NA
TGTGCCAGTAGTATCGGGTTGTTGAACACTGAAGCTTTCTTT
CASSIGLLNTEAFF
>TRBV7-9|16|TRBJ2-3|NA|TRBD2
TGTGCCAGCAGCCCAGGACTAGCGGGGGTGGCAGATACGCAGTATTTT
CASSPGLAGVADTQYF
>TRBV5-6|16|TRBJ1-2|few|TRBD1
TGTGCCAGCAGCTTGTCCGGACAGGGGGAAACTCTTGGCTACACCTTC
CASSLSGQGETLGYTF
>TRBV18|16|TRBJ2-2|NA|TRBD1
TGTGCCAGCTCACCTGCCGGACAGGGATCCACCGGGGAGCTGTTTTTT
CASSPAGQGSTGELFF
>TRBV7-7|13|TRBJ1-6|NA|NA
TGTGCTAGCAGCCCAGGACAAAATTCACCCCTCCACTTT
CASSPGQNSPLHF
>TRBV5-5|14|TRBJ2-5|NA|NA
TGTGCCAGCAGCTGGGGGGCAGGCCAAGAGACCCAGTACTTC
CASSWGAGQETQYF
>TRBV11-2|15|TRBJ1-6|NA|NA
TGTGCCAGCAGAGAAGGGAGGGGTCGGAATTCACCCCTCCACTTT
CASREGRGRNSPLHF
>TRBV7-8|16|TRBJ1-2|NA|TRBD1
TGTGCCAGCAGCTTGGGACGGACAGGAATGTCCTATGGCTACACCTTC
CASSLGRTGMSYGYTF
>TRBV18|14|TRBJ2-2|NA|NA
TGTGCCAGCTCACCACCAGCGGGTCCCGGGGAGCTGTTTTTT
CASSPPAGPGELFF
>TRBV10-3|15|TRBJ1-2|NA|NA
TGTGCCATCAGTGAGTCCTTGGATTGGGGTAGCGGCTACACCTTC
CAISESLDWGSGYTF
>TRBV7-2|15|TRBJ1-2|NA|TRBD1
TGTGCCAGCAGCTTAGAAGGTGGCAGGGGGAAAAGCTACACCTTC
CASSLEGGRGKSYTF
>TRBV19|14|TRBJ2-1|few|NA
TGTGCCAGCGGGAAGGACAGCCAATACAATGAGCAGTTCTTC
CASGKDSQYNEQFF
>TRBV4-1|15|TRBJ2-7|medium-sized|NA
TGCGCCAGCAGCCACCCGGGCCTTAGGACCGACGAGCAGTACTTC
CASSHPGLRTDEQYF
>TRBV7-2|16|TRBJ2-7|NA|TRBD1
TGTGCCAGCAGCCCATTCAGACAGGGGGTTGACTACGAGCAGTACTTC
CASSPFRQGVDYEQYF
>TRBV19|13|TRBJ1-1|few|NA
TGTGCCAGTAGTATCGCAGGGGACACTGAAGCTTTCTTT
CASSIAGDTEAFF
>TRBV2|14|TRBJ1-1|NA|NA
TGTGCCAGCATCCAGGGACGCCTGAACACTGAAGCTTTCTTT
CASIQGRLNTEAFF
>TRBV7-9|13|TRBJ1-5|NA|TRBD1
TGTGCCAGCAGCCTCAGGGGGGATCAGCCCCAGCATTTT
CASSLRGDQPQHF
>TRBV14|16|TRBJ1-1|once|NA
TGTGCCAGCAGCCAAGATCGGAGGCTGGGTGGCACTGAAGCTTTCTTT
CASSQDRRLGGTEAFF
>TRBV13|14|TRBJ2-4|few|NA
TGTGCCAGCAGCTTATCTTTAGCCAAAAACATTCAGTACTTC
CASSLSLAKNIQYF